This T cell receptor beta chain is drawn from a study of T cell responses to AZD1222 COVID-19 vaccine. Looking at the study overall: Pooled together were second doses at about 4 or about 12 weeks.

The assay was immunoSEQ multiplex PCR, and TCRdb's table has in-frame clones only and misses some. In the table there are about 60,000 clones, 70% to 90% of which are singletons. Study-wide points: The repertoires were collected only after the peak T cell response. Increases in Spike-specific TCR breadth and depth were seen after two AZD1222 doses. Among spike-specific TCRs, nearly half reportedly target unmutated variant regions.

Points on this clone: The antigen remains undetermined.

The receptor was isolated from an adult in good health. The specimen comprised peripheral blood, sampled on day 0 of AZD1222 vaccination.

As DNA, the CDR3 is TGTGCCAGAGCTAGCGGAGTCAGGAGGGAGACCCAGTACTTC. Residues: CARASGVRRETQYF. The chain is built from TRBV6-5 and TRBJ2-5; TRBD2 agrees at 7 bases. CDR3 length: 14 amino acids. Trimming cost V 9 bases and J 5 bases; bases outside gene matches: 12. CDR1 MNHEY and CDR2 SVGAGI come from the germline V gene.